One TCR beta chain is described in this entry. What it binds is unknown. The sample is drawn from a study of chemoradiotherapy in HPV16-positive cancers. General study findings and limits: The functional HPV-specific definition rests on just two HPV16-positive patients.

Clones were sequenced by immunoSEQ multiplex PCR, and TCRdb holds only the in-frame ones, with some missing. The sample lists approximately 58,000 clones; roughly nine tenths were seen once. The receptor's source is a human donor with HPV-associated anogenital cancer. The sample was blood, taken from a patient who underwent chemoradiotherapy.

As DNA, the CDR3 is TGTGCCAGCAGTCCCGGGACAGGGAATGAAAAACTGTTTTTT. Residues: CASSPGTGNEKLFF. This rearrangement joins TRBV7-9 to TRBJ1-4; 9 bases align to TRBD1. The length of the CDR3 is 14 residues. The V and J ends lost 6 bases and 5 bases, in that order; junction bases with no gene match: 4. Germline CDR1 is SEHNR and CDR2 is FQNEAQ (reference sequence).